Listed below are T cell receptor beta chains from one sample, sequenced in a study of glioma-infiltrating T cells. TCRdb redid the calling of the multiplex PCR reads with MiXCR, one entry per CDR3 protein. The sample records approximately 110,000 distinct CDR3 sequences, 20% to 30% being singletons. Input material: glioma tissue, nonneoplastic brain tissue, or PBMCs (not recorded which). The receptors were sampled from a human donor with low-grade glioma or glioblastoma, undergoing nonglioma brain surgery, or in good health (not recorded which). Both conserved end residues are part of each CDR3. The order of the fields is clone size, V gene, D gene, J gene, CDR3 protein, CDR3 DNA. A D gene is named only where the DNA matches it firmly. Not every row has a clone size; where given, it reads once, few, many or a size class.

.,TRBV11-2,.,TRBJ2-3,CASSRNILRRTVGTHGPDTQYF,TGTGCCAGCAGCCGCAATATCCTACGGCGTACGGTCGGGACTCACGGGCCAGATACGCAGTATTTT
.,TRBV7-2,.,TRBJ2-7,CAGSLVPGYNEQYF,TGTGCCGGCAGCTTAGTACCGGGGTACAATGAGCAGTACTTC
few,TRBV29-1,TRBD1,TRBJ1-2,CSVVLTGKNYGYTF,TGCAGCGTTGTATTGACAGGGAAAAACTATGGCTACACCTTC
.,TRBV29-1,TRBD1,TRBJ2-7,CSTTPGQGGGEQYF,TGCAGCACGACTCCGGGACAGGGAGGTGGCGAGCAGTACTTC
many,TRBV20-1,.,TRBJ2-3,CSASAGATTDTQYF,TGCAGTGCTAGCGCGGGGGCGACCACAGATACGCAGTATTTT
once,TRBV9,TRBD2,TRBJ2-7,CASSVGSGKTEQYF,TGTGCCAGCAGCGTAGGTAGCGGGAAAACCGAGCAGTACTTC
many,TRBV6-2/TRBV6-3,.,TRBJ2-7,CASSTHNPGAREQYF,TGTGCCAGCAGTACCCATAATCCGGGGGCGCGGGAGCAGTACTTC
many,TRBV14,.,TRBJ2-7,CASSQAVGLYF,TGTGCCAGCAGCCAAGCCGTGGGGCTGTACTTC
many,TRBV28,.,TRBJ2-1,CASSLYTHNEQFF,TGTGCCAGCAGTTTATATACTCACAATGAGCAGTTCTTC
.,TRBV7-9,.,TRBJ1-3,CASSLAPGIGDTIYF,TGTGCCAGCAGCTTAGCGCCGGGGATCGGGGACACCATATATTTT
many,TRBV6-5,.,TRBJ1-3,CASSYSGAGNTIYF,TGTGCCAGCAGTTACTCAGGGGCTGGAAACACCATATATTTT
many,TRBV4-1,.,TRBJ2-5,CASSQVAYQETQYF,TGCGCCAGCAGCCAAGTTGCGTACCAAGAGACCCAGTACTTC
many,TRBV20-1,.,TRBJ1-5,CSASSGGGANQPQHF,TGCAGTGCTAGTTCCGGGGGGGGGGCGAATCAGCCCCAGCATTTT
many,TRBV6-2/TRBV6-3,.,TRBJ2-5,CASSYVRGSGETQYF,TGTGCCAGCAGTTACGTCCGGGGGTCTGGAGAGACCCAGTACTTC
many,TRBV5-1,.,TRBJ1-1,CASVGNTEAFF,TGCGCCAGCGTAGGGAACACTGAAGCTTTCTTT
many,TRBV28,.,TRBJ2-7,CASSPPRSRRSYEQYF,TGTGCCAGCAGTCCACCCCGCAGCAGACGCTCCTACGAGCAGTACTTC
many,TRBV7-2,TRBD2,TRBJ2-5,CASSLARTSGIPQETQYF,TGTGCCAGCAGCTTAGCGCGGACTAGCGGGATCCCTCAAGAGACCCAGTACTTC
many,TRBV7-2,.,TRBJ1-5,CASSLSTYQPQHF,TGTGCCAGCAGCTTAAGTACGTATCAGCCCCAGCATTTT
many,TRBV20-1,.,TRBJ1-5,CSARVLTPGHSNQPQHF,TGCAGTGCTAGAGTCCTCACCCCCGGCCATAGCAATCAGCCCCAGCATTTT
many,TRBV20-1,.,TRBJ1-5,CSARDLWDPGSNQPQHF,TGCAGTGCTAGAGATCTCTGGGACCCCGGGAGCAATCAGCCCCAGCATTTT
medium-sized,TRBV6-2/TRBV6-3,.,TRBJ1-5,CASSQGRWGNQPQHF,TGTGCCAGCAGTCAAGGGAGGTGGGGCAATCAGCCCCAGCATTTT
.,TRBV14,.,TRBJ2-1,CASSQLGEQFF,TGTGCCAGCAGCCAATTGGGTGAGCAGTTCTTC
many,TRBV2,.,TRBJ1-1,CASSPDWNTEAFF,TGTGCCAGCAGTCCAGATTGGAACACTGAAGCTTTCTTT
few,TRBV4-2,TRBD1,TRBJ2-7,CASSPLGQGEDEQYF,TGTGCCAGCAGCCCGTTGGGACAGGGGGAGGACGAGCAGTACTTC
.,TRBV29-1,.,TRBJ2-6,CSVDSGANVLTF,TGCAGCGTTGATAGTGGCGCCAACGTCCTGACTTTC
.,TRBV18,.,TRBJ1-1,CASSPVTPNTEAFF,TGTGCCAGCTCACCAGTGACACCGAACACTGAAGCTTTCTTT
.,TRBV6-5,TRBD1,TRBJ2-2,CASSYGTGERTGELFF,TGTGCCAGCAGTTACGGGACAGGGGAGCGTACCGGGGAGCTGTTTTTT
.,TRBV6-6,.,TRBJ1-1,CASSFAAGLNTEAFF,TGTGCCAGCAGTTTCGCGGCAGGCTTGAACACTGAAGCTTTCTTT
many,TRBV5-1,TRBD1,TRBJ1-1,CASSLRQGGMNTEAFF,TGCGCCAGCAGCTTGAGACAGGGAGGAATGAACACTGAAGCTTTCTTT
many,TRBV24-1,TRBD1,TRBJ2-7,CATSDYGQGIYEQYF,TGTGCCACCAGTGACTACGGACAGGGAATCTACGAGCAGTACTTC
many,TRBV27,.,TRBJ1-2,CASSLTPLTAANYGYTF,TGTGCCAGCAGTTTAACCCCTCTGACAGCAGCTAACTATGGCTACACCTTC
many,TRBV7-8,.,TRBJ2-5,CAGSPGEKETQYF,TGTGCCGGCAGCCCCGGGGAAAAAGAGACCCAGTACTTC
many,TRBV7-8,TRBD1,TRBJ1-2,CASSSDRGGGYTF,TGTGCCAGCAGTTCAGACAGGGGCGGTGGCTACACCTTC
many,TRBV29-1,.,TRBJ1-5,CSACPLDSNQPQHF,TGCAGCGCGTGTCCCCTGGACAGCAATCAGCCCCAGCATTTT
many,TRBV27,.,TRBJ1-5,CASSLGGTNQPQHF,TGTGCCAGCAGTTTAGGGGGCACCAATCAGCCCCAGCATTTT
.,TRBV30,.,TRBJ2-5,CAWSVGLAQETQYF,TGTGCCTGGAGTGTAGGTCTAGCCCAAGAGACCCAGTACTTC
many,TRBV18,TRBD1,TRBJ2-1,CASSDRTGGNEQFF,TGTGCCAGCTCAGACCGGACAGGGGGCAATGAGCAGTTCTTC
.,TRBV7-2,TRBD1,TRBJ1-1,CASSPPTGSNTEACF,TGTGCCAGCAGCCCCCCGACAGGGAGCAACACTGAAGCTTGCTTT
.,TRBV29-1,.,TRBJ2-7,CSVEDLQAGLTYEQYF,TGCAGCGTTGAAGATCTCCAAGCGGGCCTGACCTACGAGCAGTACTTC
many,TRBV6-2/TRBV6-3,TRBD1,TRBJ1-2,CASSIGQGDLYGYTF,TGTGCCAGCTCCATCGGACAGGGGGACCTCTATGGCTACACCTTC
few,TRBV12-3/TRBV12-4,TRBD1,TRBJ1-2,CASSFDIGDRLYGYTF,TGTGCCAGCAGTTTCGATATCGGGGACAGGCTCTATGGCTACACCTTC
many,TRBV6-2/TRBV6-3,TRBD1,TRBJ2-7,CASKSLDRGYEQYF,TGTGCCAGCAAATCCTTGGACAGGGGCTACGAGCAGTACTTC
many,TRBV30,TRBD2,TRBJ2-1,CAWISGGGRGSYNEQFF,TGTGCCTGGATCAGCGGGGGGGGAAGGGGCTCCTACAATGAGCAGTTCTTC
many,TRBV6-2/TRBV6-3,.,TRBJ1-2,CASSRTANYGYTF,TGTGCCAGCAGTCGGACGGCAAACTATGGCTACACCTTC
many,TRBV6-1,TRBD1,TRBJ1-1,CASGTGGAGTEAFF,TGTGCCAGCGGGACAGGGGGCGCGGGAACTGAAGCTTTCTTT